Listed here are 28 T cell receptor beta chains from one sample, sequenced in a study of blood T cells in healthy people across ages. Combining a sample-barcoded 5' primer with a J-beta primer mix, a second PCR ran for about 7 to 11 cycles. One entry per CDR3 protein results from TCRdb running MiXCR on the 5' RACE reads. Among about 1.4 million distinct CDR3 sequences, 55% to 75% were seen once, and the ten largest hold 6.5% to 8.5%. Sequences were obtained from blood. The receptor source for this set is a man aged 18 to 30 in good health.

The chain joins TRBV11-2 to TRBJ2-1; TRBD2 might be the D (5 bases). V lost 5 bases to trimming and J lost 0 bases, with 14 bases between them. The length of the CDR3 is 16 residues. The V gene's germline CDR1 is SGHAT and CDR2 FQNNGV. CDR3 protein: CASSGRMGSSYNEQFF. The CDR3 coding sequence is TGTGCCAGCAGCGGACGGATGGGGAGCTCCTACAATGAGCAGTTCTTC.

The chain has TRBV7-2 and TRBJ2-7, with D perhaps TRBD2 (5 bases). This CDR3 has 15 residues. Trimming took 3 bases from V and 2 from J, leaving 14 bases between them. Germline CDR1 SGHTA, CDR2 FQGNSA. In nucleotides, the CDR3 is TGTGCCAGCAGCTTCTCGACTACCAACGCCTACGAGCAGTACTTC. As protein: CASSFSTTNAYEQYF.

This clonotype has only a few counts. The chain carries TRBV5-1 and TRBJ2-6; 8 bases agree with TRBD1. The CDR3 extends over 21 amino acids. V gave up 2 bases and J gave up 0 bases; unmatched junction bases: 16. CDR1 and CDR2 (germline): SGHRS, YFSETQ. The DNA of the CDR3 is TGCGCCAGCAGCTTCTTGTCGACAGGGGTTGATCCCACCTCTGGGGCCAACGTCCTGACTTTC. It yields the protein CASSFLSTGVDPTSGANVLTF.

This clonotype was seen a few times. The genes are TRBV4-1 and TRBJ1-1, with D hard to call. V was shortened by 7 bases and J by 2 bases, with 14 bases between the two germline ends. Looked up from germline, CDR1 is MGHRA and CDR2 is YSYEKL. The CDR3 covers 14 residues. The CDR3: CASNFRNSNTEAFF. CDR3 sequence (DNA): TGCGCCAGCAACTTTAGGAATTCCAACACTGAAGCTTTCTTT.

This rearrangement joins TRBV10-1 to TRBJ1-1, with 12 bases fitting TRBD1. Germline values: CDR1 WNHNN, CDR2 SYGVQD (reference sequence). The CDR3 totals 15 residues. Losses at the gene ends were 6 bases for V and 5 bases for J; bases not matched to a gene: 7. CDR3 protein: CASSGTGGAVTEAFF. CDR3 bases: TGCGCCAGCAGCGGGACAGGGGGCGCGGTGACTGAAGCTTTCTTT.

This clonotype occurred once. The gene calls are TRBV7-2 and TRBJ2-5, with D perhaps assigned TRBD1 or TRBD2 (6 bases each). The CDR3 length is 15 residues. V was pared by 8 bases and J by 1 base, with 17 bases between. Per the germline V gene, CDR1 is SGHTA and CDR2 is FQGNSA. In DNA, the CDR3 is TGTGCCAGCGGTCCAAGTAGGGGGGCCCAAGAGACCCAGTACTTC. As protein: CASGPSRGAQETQYF.

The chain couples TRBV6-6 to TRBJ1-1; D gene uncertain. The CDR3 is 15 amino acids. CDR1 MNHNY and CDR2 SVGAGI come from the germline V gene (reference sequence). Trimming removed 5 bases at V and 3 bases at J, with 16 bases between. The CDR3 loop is CASSPPTPVDTEAFF. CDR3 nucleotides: TGTGCCAGCAGTCCCCCGACCCCTGTGGACACTGAAGCTTTCTTT.

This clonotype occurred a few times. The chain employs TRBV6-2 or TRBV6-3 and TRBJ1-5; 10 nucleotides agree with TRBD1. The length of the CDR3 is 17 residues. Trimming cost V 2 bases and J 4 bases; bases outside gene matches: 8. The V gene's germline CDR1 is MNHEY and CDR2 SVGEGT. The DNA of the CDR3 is TGTGCCAGCAGTTACCCCCCTGACAGGGGGCCAAATCAGCCCCAGCATTTT. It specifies CASSYPPDRGPNQPQHF.

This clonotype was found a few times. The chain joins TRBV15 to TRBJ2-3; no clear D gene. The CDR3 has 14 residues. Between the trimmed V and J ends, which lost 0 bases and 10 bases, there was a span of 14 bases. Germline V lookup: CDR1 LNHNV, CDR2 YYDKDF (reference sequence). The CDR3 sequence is CATSRDATPPAQYF. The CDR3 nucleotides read TGTGCCACCAGCAGAGACGCGACCCCACCAGCGCAGTATTTT.

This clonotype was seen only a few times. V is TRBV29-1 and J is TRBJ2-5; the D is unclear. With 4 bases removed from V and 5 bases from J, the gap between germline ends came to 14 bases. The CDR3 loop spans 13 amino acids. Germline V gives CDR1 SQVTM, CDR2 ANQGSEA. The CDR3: CSVVHQPIETQYF. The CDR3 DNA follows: TGCAGCGTTGTGCACCAGCCCATTGAGACCCAGTACTTC. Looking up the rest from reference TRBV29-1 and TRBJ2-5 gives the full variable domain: SAVISQKPSRDICQRGTSLTIQCQVDSQVTMMFWYRQQPGQSLTLIATANQGSEATYESGFVIDKFPISRPNLTFSTLTVSNMSPEDSSIYLCSVVHQPIETQYFGPGTRLLVL.

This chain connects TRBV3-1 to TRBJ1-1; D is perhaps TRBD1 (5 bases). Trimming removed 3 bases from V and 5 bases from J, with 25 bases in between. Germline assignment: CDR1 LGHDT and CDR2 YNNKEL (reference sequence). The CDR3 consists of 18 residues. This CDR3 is CASSHGLRRVWFVTEAFF. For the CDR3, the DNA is TGTGCCAGCAGCCACGGCCTTCGCAGGGTTTGGTTCGTAACTGAAGCTTTCTTT.

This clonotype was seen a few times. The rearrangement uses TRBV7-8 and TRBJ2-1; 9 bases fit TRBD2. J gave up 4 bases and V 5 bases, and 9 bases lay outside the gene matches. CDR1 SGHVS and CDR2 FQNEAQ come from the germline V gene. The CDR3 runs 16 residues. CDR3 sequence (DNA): TGTGCCAGCAGCCTACTGCGGGAGGGCCGTTACAATGAGCAGTTCTTC. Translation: CASSLLREGRYNEQFF.

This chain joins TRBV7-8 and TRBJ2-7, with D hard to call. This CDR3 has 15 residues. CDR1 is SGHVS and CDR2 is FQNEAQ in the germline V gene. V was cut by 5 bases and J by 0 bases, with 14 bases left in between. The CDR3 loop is CASSHRAPSSYEQYF. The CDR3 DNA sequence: TGTGCCAGCAGCCACCGGGCCCCGAGCTCCTACGAGCAGTACTTC.

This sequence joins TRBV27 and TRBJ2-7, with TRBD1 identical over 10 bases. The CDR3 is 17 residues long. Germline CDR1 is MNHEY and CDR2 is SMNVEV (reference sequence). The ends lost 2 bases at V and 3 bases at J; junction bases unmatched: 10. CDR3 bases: TGTGCCAGCAGTTTACACGGACAGGGGGAAAGGGGCTACGAGCAGTACTTC. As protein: CASSLHGQGERGYEQYF.

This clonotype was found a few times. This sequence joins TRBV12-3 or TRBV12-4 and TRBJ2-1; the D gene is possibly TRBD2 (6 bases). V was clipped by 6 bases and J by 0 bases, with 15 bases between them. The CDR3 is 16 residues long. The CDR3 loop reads CASRADSGSSYNEQFF. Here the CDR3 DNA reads TGTGCCAGCAGAGCCGATAGCGGCAGCTCCTACAATGAGCAGTTCTTC.

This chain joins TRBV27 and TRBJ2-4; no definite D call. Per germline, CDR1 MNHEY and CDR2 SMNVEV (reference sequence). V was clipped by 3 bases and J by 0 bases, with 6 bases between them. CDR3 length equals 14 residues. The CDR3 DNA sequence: TGTGCCAGCAGTTTTTTAGGAGCCAAAAACATTCAGTACTTC. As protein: CASSFLGAKNIQYF.

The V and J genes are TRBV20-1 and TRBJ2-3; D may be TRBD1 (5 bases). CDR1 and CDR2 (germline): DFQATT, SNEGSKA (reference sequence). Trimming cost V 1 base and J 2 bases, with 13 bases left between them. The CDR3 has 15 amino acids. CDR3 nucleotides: TGCAGTGCTAGAGGAGTCCAGGGCCCCACAGATACGCAGTATTTT. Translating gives CSARGVQGPTDTQYF.

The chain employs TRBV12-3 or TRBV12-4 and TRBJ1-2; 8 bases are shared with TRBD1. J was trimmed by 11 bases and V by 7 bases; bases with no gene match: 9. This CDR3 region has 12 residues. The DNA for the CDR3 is TGTGCCAGCACAGGACAGGGTCCAGGTTACACCTTC. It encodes CASTGQGPGYTF.

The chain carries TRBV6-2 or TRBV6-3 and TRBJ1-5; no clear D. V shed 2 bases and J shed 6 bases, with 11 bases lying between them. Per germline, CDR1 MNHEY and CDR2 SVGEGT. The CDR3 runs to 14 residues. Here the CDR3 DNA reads TGTGCCAGCAGTTACGCGACGGCGGGTCAGCCCCAGCATTTT. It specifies CASSYATAGQPQHF.

CDR3 amino acids: CSAIHTGTRDNKLLDEQFF. The CDR3 coding sequence is TGCAGTGCTATTCATACCGGGACTAGAGATAACAAACTCCTCGATGAGCAGTTCTTC. This chain joins TRBV20-1 and TRBJ2-1; 8 bases fit TRBD2. CDR1 DFQATT and CDR2 SNEGSKA come from the germline V gene (reference sequence). This CDR3 comprises 19 residues. J was trimmed by 8 bases and V by 4 bases; bases with no gene match: 25.

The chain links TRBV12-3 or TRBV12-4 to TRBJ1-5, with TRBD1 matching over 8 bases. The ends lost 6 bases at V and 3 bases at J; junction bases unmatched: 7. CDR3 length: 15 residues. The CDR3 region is CASSPGQGNNQPQHF. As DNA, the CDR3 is TGTGCCAGCAGCCCCGGACAGGGCAACAATCAGCCCCAGCATTTT.

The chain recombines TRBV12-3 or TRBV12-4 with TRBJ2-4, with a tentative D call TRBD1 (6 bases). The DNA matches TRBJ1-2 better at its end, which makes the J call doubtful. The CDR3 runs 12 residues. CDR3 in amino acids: CASSGQHYGYTF. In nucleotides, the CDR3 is TGTGCCAGCAGCGGACAGCACTATGGCTACACCTTC.

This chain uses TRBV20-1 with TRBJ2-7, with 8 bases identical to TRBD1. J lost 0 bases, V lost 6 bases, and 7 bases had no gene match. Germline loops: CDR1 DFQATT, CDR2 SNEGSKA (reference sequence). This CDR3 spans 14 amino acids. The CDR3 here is CSAPWTGLSYEQYF. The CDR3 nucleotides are TGCAGTGCCCCGTGGACAGGGCTCTCCTACGAGCAGTACTTC.

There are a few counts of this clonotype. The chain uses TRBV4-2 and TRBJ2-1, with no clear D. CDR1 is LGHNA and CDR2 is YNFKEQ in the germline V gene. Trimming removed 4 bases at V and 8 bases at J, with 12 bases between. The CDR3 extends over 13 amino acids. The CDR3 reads CASSRSGWDEQFF. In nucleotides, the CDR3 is TGTGCCAGCAGCCGTTCGGGCTGGGATGAGCAGTTCTTC.

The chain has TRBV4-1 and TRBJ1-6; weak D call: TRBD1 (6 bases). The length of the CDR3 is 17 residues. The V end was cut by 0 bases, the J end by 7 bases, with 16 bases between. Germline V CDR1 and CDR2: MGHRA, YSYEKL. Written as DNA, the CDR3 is TGCGCCAGCAGCCAAGATGGCCGAACAGGGAGCAATTCACCCCTCCACTTT. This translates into CASSQDGRTGSNSPLHF.

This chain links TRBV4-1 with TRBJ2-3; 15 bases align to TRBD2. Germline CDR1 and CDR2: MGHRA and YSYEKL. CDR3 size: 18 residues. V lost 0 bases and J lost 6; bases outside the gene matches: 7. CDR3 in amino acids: CASSQEPGLAGGVDTQYF. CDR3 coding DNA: TGCGCCAGCAGCCAAGAACCGGGACTAGCGGGAGGAGTTGATACGCAGTATTTT.

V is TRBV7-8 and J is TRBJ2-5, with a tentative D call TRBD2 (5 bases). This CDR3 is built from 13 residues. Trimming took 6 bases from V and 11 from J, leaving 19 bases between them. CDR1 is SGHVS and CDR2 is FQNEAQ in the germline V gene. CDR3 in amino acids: CASRSSTGWEQYF. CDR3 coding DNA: TGTGCCAGCAGGTCATCGACGGGGTGGGAGCAGTACTTC.

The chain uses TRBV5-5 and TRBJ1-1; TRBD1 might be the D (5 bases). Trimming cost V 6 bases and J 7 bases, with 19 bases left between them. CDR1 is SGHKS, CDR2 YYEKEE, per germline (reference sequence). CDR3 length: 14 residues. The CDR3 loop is CASNTPGGTLEAFF. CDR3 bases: TGTGCCAGCAATACTCCCGGGGGAACCCTTGAAGCTTTCTTT.